This T cell receptor beta chain was retrieved from a study of blood T cell repertoires in COVID-19 (TCRdb year 2020). Background on the whole study: Samples covering the acute and convalescent phases of COVID-19 were provided by collaborators in the United States, Italy and Spain. The material from the prospective study consisted of cDNA or gDNA derived from T cells, B-cell-depleted T cells, or PBMCs. Deeply sampled blood TCRbeta repertoires from subjects exposed to, actively infected with, or recovered from COVID-19 were included in the dataset. The repertoires were released in a freely available public database meant as a resource for research on the immune response to SARS-CoV-2. Samples were obtained from the ongoing ImmuneRACE study (first 160 participants) and from approximately 1,200 subjects provided by 6 global collaborators. Sample metadata almost always included a de-identified subject ID, COVID-19 status, age in years and sex. Where HLA class I and class II types were available, the types were taken from metadata supplied by the sample provider, not from assay-based typing.

TCRbeta CDR3 regions were amplified from genomic DNA by means of the immunoSEQ Assay, a bias-controlled multiplex PCR. In the source study's methods: The number of nucleated cells in each sample was estimated by amplification of reference gene primers within the assay. Sequence reads were collapsed and filtered to measure the absolute abundance of every unique TCRbeta CDR3 rearrangement. Productive Simpson clonality was computed per sample as the square root of Simpson's diversity index over productive rearrangements. TCRdb provides this immuneACCESS table in a form limited to in-frame rearrangements. Some clones are lacking; in checked studies, under half of them reflect an unresolved V gene, and why the rest are absent is not known. The DNA gave D and trimming, while V, J and clone size come from that table. The table for this sample lists over 85,000 clones; around 73% of them were counted only once. In total, the top ten clones hold approximately 9.8% of the sample.

Overall results and qualifications from the work: The quantity of clinical and demographic metadata differed by source and by participant and was supplied without curation.

The CDR3 goes from the cysteine to the phenylalanine over 15 residues. Of all the DNA, just the CDR3 is kept, 45 bases in frame from base 1. From V the trimming removes 1 base and from J it removes 4 bases, while the gene matches leave 5 bases of the junction unaccounted for. CDR1 and CDR2 were assigned from the germline V gene as SGHVS and FQNEAQ. As regards this clone: The antigen it binds to is not known. No base quality values were provided; no much bigger clone lies one nucleotide off.

Collaborating institutions collected whole blood in K2EDTA tubes following their own protocols. For TCRbeta analysis, collaborators shipped samples in one of three forms: frozen whole blood, isolated PBMCs, or DNA extracted from either of those sample types. The chain was built from TRBV7-8 and TRBJ2-7, with 9 bases in between that match TRBD2. The source material was peripheral blood. The clonotype was recovered from a man in his sixties with active or convalescent COVID-19. The sequenced DNA: TGTGCCAGCAGCTTAGTTACTAGCGGGCGGTACGAGCAGTACTTC. Its product reads: CASSLVTSGRYEQYF.